The subject of this entry is one T cell receptor beta chain. Its antigen is undetermined. The source of the sample is a study of T cell clonotyping in hematopoietic cell transplantation. The time point denotes: recipient sample about 28 days before transplant, after cytoreduction. Samples: about 28 days before transplant, then days 30, 100 and 180 after. Produced via immunoSEQ multiplex PCR; TCRdb's table is partial and in-frame only. The table shows more than 8,000 clones, with 87% occurring only once. The CDR3 spans 13 residues. Germline V gene data show CDR1 as SGHNT and CDR2 as YENEEA. Between the trimmed V and J ends, which lost 5 bases and 12 bases, there was a span of 20 bases. Study observations and caveats: Cells were unsorted, so CD4 and CD8 contributions were not separated. Higher Inverse Simpson Index values in graft donor and pretransplant recipient predicted broader posttransplant TCR diversity. After transplant, recipient diversity fell while pathologically expanded clonotypes grew through day 180.

The sample was peripheral blood mononuclear cells, taken before stem cell transplant. This clonotype originated in a woman between 55 and 75 years old with acute myeloid leukemia. Some clones in this sample may be carry-over from other donors' samples. This chain links TRBV11-3 with TRBJ2-7; D may be TRBD2 (5 bases). The CDR3 loop reads CASSPLGEGDLYV. The CDR3 DNA reads as TGTGCCAGCAGCCCCCTAGGAGAGGGCGACCTGTACGTC.